This passage covers 20 T cell receptor beta chains from one sample sequenced in a study of blood T cell repertoires in COVID-19. The assay was immunoSEQ multiplex PCR, and TCRdb's table has in-frame clones only and misses some. The sample gives 150,000 to 200,000 clones, about 74% of which show up once; less than 9.5% is in the top ten. Sequencing was performed on peripheral blood. All receptors come from a man aged 55 to 70 with acute or convalescent COVID-19.

The chain couples TRBV2 to TRBJ1-1, with 9 bases lining up with TRBD1. The CDR3 sequence is 15 residues long. The V and J ends lost 7 bases and 5 bases, in that order; junction bases with no gene match: 11. Germline CDR1 is SNHLY and CDR2 is FYNNEI. As DNA, the CDR3 is TGTGCCAGCAATATCGCGACAGGGGGGTTTACTGAAGCTTTCTTT. This encodes CASNIATGGFTEAFF.

The chain links TRBV7-9 to TRBJ1-2; no definite D call. V dropped 0 bases and J dropped 2 bases, with 13 bases sitting between them. Germline V lookup: CDR1 SEHNR, CDR2 FQNEAQ (reference sequence). The CDR3 sequence is 16 residues long. The CDR3 region has the DNA TGTGCCAGCAGCTTAGCCGTCGGACGGGGAAACTATGGCTACACCTTC. Translated, it gives CASSLAVGRGNYGYTF.

This chain joins TRBV6-5 and TRBJ1-6; TRBD1 matches 9 bases. The CDR3 has 15 amino acids. Germline CDR1 is MNHEY and CDR2 is SVGAGI. V lost 7 bases, J lost 5 bases, and 6 bases stayed unmatched. CDR3 DNA: TGTGCCAGCATCCCGGGACAGGGAAATAATTCACCCCTCCACTTT. Protein: CASIPGQGNNSPLHF.

The gene calls are TRBV5-1 and TRBJ2-2; possibly TRBD1 for D (5 bases). V was shortened by 2 bases and J by 2 bases, with 10 bases between the two germline ends. The CDR3 is 15 amino acids. Germline V gene sequence: CDR1 SGHRS, CDR2 YFSETQ. The CDR3, as DNA: TGCGCCAGCAGCTTTGAAGGGGTTAACACCGGGGAGCTGTTTTTT. This encodes CASSFEGVNTGELFF. The full variable domain, rest sourced from reference TRBV5-1 and TRBJ2-2, is KAGVTQTPRYLIKTRGQQVTLSCSPISGHRSVSWYQQTPGQGLQFLFEYFSETQRNKGNFPGRFSGRQFSNSRSEMNVSTLELGDSALYLCASSFEGVNTGELFFGEGSRLTVL.

CDR3 sequence: CANSGVDEQYF. The CDR3 DNA reads as TGCGCCAATTCGGGGGTAGACGAGCAGTACTTC. J is TRBJ2-7 and V is TRBV10-1, with a weak D call TRBD2 (6 bases). The CDR3 is 11 amino acids. Germline V CDR1 and CDR2: WNHNN, SYGVQD (reference sequence). V gave up 10 bases and J gave up 5 bases, with 12 bases separating them.

V usage is TRBV28 and J usage is TRBJ1-3, with D perhaps TRBD1 (6 bases). The ends were cut back, 1 base at V and 0 bases at J, with 7 bases in the middle. The V gene's germline CDR1 is MDHEN and CDR2 SYDVKM. The CDR3 totals 15 residues. DNA of the CDR3: TGTGCCAGCAGTTTATCAGGGGTCTCTGGAAACACCATATATTTT. Translated, it gives CASSLSGVSGNTIYF.

V is TRBV5-1 and J is TRBJ1-5, with D uncertain. CDR3 size: 15 residues. Germline V gives CDR1 SGHRS, CDR2 YFSETQ. V shed 0 bases and J shed 0 bases, with 7 bases lying between them. The CDR3 region is CASSLGDDSNQPQHF. The CDR3 DNA reads as TGCGCCAGCAGCTTGGGAGATGATAGCAATCAGCCCCAGCATTTT.

In regard to this clone: A much more abundant neighbour one base away suggests this may be a read error. The rearrangement links TRBV3-1 (or the pseudogene TRBV3-2) to TRBJ1-3; D uncertain. The length of the CDR3 is 13 residues. Trimming took 3 bases from V and 0 from J, leaving 3 bases between them. Germline V CDR1 and CDR2: LGHDT, YNNKEL (reference sequence). CDR3 in DNA: TGTGCCAGCAGCCAGAGCTCTGGAAACACCATATATTTT. Its protein is CASSQSSGNTIYF.

The CDR3 sequence is CASSQVGGANTEAFF. The CDR3 region has the DNA TGTGCCAGCAGCCAAGTTGGGGGCGCGAACACTGAAGCTTTCTTT. The V and J genes are TRBV3-1 (or the pseudogene TRBV3-2) and TRBJ1-1; D might be TRBD1 (6 bases). The germline V and J ends were trimmed by 1 base and 1 base, with 10 bases remaining between them. The CDR3 covers 15 residues. Germline V gives CDR1 LGHDT, CDR2 YNNKEL (reference sequence).

The J gene is TRBJ1-5, the V gene TRBV7-2; tentative D call: TRBD1 (5 bases). V lost 1 base and J 3 bases, leaving 7 bases between the germline ends. This CDR3 has 14 residues. The germline V gene encodes CDR1 SGHTA and CDR2 FQGNSA. The CDR3 nucleotides read TGTGCCAGCAGCTTAGGACAGACCAATCAGCCCCAGCATTTT. Translating gives CASSLGQTNQPQHF.

The V and J genes are TRBV6-2 or TRBV6-3 and TRBJ1-5; D remains unclear. Germline values: CDR1 MNHEY, CDR2 SVGEGT. The CDR3 contains 16 residues. V lost 0 bases, J lost 0 bases, and 9 bases lay in between. CDR3: CASSYSAFYSNQPQHF. DNA of the CDR3: TGTGCCAGCAGTTACTCGGCATTTTATAGCAATCAGCCCCAGCATTTT.

The genes are TRBV5-4 and TRBJ1-2; 9 nucleotides line up with TRBD1. This CDR3 contains 14 residues. V was clipped by 6 bases and J by 4 bases; unmatched bases: 7. The germline CDR1 and CDR2 sequences are SGHNT and YYREEE (reference sequence). The CDR3 DNA sequence: TGTGCCAGCAACGTACAGGGGGCCCTCTATGGCTACACCTTC. Translating it yields CASNVQGALYGYTF.

The gene calls are TRBV7-9 and TRBJ2-2, with TRBD2 identical over 11 bases. The V and J ends lost 5 bases and 4 bases, in that order; junction bases with no gene match: 6. Per the germline V gene, CDR1 is SEHNR and CDR2 is FQNEAQ (reference sequence). The CDR3 covers 16 residues. The CDR3 here is CASSLGTSGFTGELFF. DNA for the CDR3: TGTGCCAGCAGCCTAGGGACTAGCGGATTCACCGGGGAGCTGTTTTTT.

The chain couples TRBV2 to TRBJ2-7; possibly TRBD2 for D (5 bases). CDR1 and CDR2 from the germline V gene are SNHLY and FYNNEI. V was trimmed by 4 bases and J by 3 bases, leaving 10 bases between them. The CDR3 length is 13 residues. The CDR3 region has the DNA TGTGCCAGCAGTGGGCTAGCATACTACGAGCAGTACTTC. Translation: CASSGLAYYEQYF.

The rearrangement links TRBV12-5 to TRBJ1-1, with D possibly matching TRBD1 (5 bases). The germline gives CDR1 LGHNT, CDR2 FRNRAP. With 0 bases removed from V and 1 base from J, the gap between germline ends came to 18 bases. The CDR3 consists of 18 residues. The CDR3 DNA reads TGTGCTAGTGGTTTGGTAGTAGGTAGGGGTGGATCGAACACTGAAGCTTTCTTT. It codes for CASGLVVGRGGSNTEAFF.

The rearrangement links TRBV9 to TRBJ2-3; TRBD2 is a possible D gene (6 bases). The CDR3 totals 14 residues. The germline gives CDR1 SGDLS, CDR2 YYNGEE. V was pared by 3 bases and J by 2 bases, with 10 bases between. Here the CDR3 reads CASSGRDSTDTQYF. CDR3 nucleotide sequence: TGTGCCAGCAGCGGGCGGGACTCCACAGATACGCAGTATTTT.

The CDR3 spells CASSLGQGAVGANVLTF. Here the CDR3 DNA reads TGTGCCAGCAGCTTAGGGCAGGGGGCGGTGGGGGCCAACGTCCTGACTTTC. The chain is built from TRBV11-2 and TRBJ2-6; 8 bases match TRBD1. V was pared by 1 base and J by 4 bases, with 6 bases of the junction left unmatched. Per the germline V gene, CDR1 is SGHAT and CDR2 is FQNNGV. This CDR3 is 17 amino acids long.

The chain is built from TRBV14 and TRBJ2-1; 8 bases agree with TRBD2. Germline CDR1 is SGHDN and CDR2 is FVKESK. V lost 4 bases, J lost 2 bases, and 7 bases stayed unmatched. CDR3 length equals 16 residues. This CDR3 is CASSPGGSVTYNEQFF. CDR3 sequence (DNA): TGTGCCAGCAGCCCGGGGGGGTCTGTTACCTACAATGAGCAGTTCTTC.

The J gene is TRBJ2-7, the V gene TRBV7-3; TRBD1 agrees at 7 bases. CDR1 is SGHTA, CDR2 FQGTGA, per germline. The CDR3 has 14 amino acids. J was trimmed by 3 bases and V by 2 bases; bases with no gene match: 4. The CDR3 sequence: CASSLGQDFYEQYF. The CDR3 region has the DNA TGTGCCAGCAGCTTAGGACAGGACTTCTACGAGCAGTACTTC. Variable domain in full (rest from reference TRBV7-3 and TRBJ2-7): GAGVSQTPSNKVTEKGKYVELRCDPISGHTALYWYRQSLGQGPEFLIYFQGTGAADDSGLPNDRFFAVRPEGSVSTLKIQRTERGDSAVYLCASSLGQDFYEQYFGPGTRLTVT.

This clone has just a few counts. V and J are TRBV7-6 and TRBJ2-5; D is possibly TRBD2 (6 bases). V was cut by 5 bases and J by 5 bases, with 21 bases left in between. The CDR3 extends over 16 amino acids. CDR1 and CDR2 from the germline V gene are SGHVS and FNYEAQ. CDR3 region: CASSPEGRGLSETQYF. The CDR3 nucleotides read TGTGCCAGCAGCCCCGAGGGTCGGGGACTCTCCGAGACCCAGTACTTC.